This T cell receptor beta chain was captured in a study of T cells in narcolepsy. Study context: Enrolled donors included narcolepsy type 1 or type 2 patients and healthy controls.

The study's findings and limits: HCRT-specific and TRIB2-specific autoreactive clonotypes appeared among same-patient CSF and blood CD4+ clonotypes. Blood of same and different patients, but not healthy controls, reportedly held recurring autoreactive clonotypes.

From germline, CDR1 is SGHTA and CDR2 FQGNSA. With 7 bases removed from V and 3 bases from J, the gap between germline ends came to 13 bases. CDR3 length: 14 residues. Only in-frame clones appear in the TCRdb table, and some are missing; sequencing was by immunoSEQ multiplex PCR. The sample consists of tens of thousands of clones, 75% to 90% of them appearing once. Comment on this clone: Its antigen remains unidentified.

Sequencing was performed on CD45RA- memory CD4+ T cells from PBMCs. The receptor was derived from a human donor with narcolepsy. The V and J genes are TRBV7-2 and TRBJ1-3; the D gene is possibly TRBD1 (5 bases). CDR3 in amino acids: CASTPREFGNTIYF. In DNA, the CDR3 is TGTGCCAGCACCCCCAGGGAATTTGGAAACACCATATATTTT.